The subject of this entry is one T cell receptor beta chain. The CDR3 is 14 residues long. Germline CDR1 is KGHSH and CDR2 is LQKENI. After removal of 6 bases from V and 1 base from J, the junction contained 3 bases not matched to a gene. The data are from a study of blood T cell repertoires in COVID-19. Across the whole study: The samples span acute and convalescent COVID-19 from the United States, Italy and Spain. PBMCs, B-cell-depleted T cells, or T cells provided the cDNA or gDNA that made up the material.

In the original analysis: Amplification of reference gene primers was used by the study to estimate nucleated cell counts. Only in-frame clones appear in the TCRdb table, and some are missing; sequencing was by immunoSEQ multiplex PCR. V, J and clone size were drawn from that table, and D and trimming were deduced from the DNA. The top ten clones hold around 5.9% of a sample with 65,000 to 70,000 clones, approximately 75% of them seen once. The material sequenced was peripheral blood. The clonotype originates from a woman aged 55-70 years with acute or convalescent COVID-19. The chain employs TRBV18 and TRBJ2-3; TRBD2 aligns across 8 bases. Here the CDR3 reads CASSPGLGTDTQYF. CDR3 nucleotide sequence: TGTGCCAGCTCGCCGGGACTAGGCACAGATACGCAGTATTTT.